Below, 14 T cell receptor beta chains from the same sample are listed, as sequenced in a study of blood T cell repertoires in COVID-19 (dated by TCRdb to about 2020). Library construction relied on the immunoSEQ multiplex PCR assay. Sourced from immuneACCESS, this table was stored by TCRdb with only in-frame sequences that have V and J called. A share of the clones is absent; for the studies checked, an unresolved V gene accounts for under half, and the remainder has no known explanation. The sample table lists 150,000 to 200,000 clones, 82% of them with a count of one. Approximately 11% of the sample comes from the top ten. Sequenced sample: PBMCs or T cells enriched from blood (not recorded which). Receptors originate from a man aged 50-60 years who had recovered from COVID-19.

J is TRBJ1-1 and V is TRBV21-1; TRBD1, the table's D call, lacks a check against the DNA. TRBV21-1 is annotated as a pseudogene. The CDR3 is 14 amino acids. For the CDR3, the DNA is TGTGCCAGCAGCAAAGTCAGGGGGAACACTGAAGCTTTCTTT. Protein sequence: CASSKVRGNTEAFF.

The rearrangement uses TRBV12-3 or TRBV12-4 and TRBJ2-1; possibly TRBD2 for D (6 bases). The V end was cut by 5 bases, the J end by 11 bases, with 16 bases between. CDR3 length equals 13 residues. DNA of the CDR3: TGTGCCAGCAGTCTCGGGGGAGCAATTAAGCAGTTCTTC. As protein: CASSLGGAIKQFF.

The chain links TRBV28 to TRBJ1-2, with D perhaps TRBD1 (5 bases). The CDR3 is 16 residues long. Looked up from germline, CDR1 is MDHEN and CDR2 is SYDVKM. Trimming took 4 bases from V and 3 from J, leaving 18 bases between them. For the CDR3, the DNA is TGTGCCAGCAGTTCCGCCGACACAGGATCGCACTATGGCTACACCTTC. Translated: CASSSADTGSHYGYTF.

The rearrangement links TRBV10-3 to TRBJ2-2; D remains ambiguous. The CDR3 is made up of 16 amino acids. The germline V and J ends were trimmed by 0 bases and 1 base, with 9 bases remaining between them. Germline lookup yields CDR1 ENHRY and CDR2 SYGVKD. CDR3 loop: CAISESEAMNTGELFF. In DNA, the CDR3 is TGTGCCATCAGTGAGTCCGAAGCGATGAACACCGGGGAGCTGTTTTTT.

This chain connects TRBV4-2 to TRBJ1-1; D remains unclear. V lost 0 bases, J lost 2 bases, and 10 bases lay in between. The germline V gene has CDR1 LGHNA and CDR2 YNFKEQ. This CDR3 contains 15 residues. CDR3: CASSQDNRRNTEAFF. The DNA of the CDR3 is TGTGCCAGCAGCCAAGATAACAGAAGAAACACTGAAGCTTTCTTT.

The DNA of the CDR3 is TGTGCCAGCCCCTACTTAAGGGACAGGTGTTCCTACGAGCAGTACTTC. Its protein product is CASPYLRDRCSYEQYF. The rearrangement links TRBV9 to TRBJ2-7; 8 nucleotides line up with TRBD1. Germline V gives CDR1 SGDLS, CDR2 YYNGEE. V shed 7 bases and J 1 base; nucleotides not matched to a gene: 13. The CDR3 has 16 amino acids.

CDR3 sequence: CACREGSGGYTF. In nucleotides, the CDR3 is TGTGCCTGCCGGGAGGGGTCGGGTGGCTACACCTTC. The V and J genes are TRBV30 and TRBJ1-2; D may be TRBD1 (5 bases). The CDR3 loop spans 12 amino acids. V lost 6 bases to trimming and J lost 7 bases, with 15 bases between them. Germline V CDR1 and CDR2: GTSNPN, SVGIG (reference sequence).

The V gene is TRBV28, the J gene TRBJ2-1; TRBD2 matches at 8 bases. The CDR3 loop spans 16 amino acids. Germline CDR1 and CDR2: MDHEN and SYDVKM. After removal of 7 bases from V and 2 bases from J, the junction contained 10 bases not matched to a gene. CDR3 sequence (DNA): TGTGCCAGCAAGACGGCCGGGGGGGCACCCTACAATGAGCAGTTCTTC. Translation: CASKTAGGAPYNEQFF.

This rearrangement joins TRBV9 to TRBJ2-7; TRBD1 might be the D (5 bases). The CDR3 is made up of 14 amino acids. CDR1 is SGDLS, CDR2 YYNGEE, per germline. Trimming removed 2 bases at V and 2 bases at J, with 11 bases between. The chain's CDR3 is CASSVDIATYEQYF. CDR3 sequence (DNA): TGTGCCAGCAGCGTGGACATCGCCACCTACGAGCAGTACTTC.

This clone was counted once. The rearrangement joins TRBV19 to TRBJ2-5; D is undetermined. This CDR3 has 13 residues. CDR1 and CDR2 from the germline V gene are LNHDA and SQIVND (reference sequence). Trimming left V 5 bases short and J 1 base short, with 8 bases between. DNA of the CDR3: TGTGCCAGTAGTCTGTCAGTCCAAGAGACCCAGTACTTC. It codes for CASSLSVQETQYF.

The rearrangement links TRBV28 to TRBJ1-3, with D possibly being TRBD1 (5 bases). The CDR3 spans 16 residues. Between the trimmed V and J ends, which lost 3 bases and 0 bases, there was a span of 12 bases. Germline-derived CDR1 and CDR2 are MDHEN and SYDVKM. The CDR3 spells CASSFLSGPSGNTIYF. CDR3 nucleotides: TGTGCCAGCAGTTTCCTTTCAGGGCCCTCTGGAAACACCATATATTTT. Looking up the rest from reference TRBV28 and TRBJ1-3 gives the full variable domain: DVKVTQSSRYLVKRTGEKVFLECVQDMDHENMFWYRQDPGLGLRLIYFSYDVKMKEKGDIPEGYSVSREKKERFSLILESASTNQTSMYLCASSFLSGPSGNTIYFGEGSWLTVV.

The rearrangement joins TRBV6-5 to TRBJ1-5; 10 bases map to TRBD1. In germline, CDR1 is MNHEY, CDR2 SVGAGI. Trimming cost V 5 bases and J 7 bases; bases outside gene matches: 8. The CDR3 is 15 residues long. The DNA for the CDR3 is TGTGCCAGCAGTCCATCGACAGGGGGCGCGCAGCCCCAGCATTTT. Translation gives CASSPSTGGAQPQHF.

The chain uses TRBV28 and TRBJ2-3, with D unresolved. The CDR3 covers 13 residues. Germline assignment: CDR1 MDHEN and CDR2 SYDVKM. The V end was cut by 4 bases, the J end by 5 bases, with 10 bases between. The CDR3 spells CASSSPVIDTQYF. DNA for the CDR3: TGTGCCAGCAGTTCCCCGGTGATAGATACGCAGTATTTT. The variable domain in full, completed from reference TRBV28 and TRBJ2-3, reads DVKVTQSSRYLVKRTGEKVFLECVQDMDHENMFWYRQDPGLGLRLIYFSYDVKMKEKGDIPEGYSVSREKKERFSLILESASTNQTSMYLCASSSPVIDTQYFGPGTRLTVL.

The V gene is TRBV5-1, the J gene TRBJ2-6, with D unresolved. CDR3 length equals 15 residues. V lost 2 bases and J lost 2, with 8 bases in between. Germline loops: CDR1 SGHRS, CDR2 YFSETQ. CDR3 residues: CASSFRGTGANVLTF. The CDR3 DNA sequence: TGCGCCAGCAGCTTCCGAGGAACTGGGGCCAACGTCCTGACTTTC.